Listed here are 27 T cell receptor beta chains from one sample, sequenced in a study of shared clonotypes between healthy human individuals (dated by TCRdb to about 2020). The library was prepared using the immunoSEQ multiplex PCR assay. What TCRdb holds here is the immuneACCESS table cut down to in-frame rearrangements. Part of the clones is not present; checked against another copy, under half of the missing clones reflect an unresolved V gene, and the others are unexplained. Within this sample are 400,000 to 550,000 clones, with roughly 85% of them counted one time only. The ten largest account for approximately 12% of the sample. The specimen was PBMCs. These receptors were collected from a woman in her forties in good health. Some clones in this sample may be carry-over from other donors' samples.

The DNA of the CDR3 is TGTGCCAGCAGTTTATTTGAGGCACGAGAGCAGTACTTC. It codes for CASSLFEAREQYF. The chain combines TRBV28 with TRBJ2-7, with D uncertain. Trimming took 1 base from V and 7 from J, leaving 11 bases between them. Germline CDR1 reads MDHEN; CDR2 reads SYDVKM. The CDR3 has 13 residues.

The J gene is TRBJ1-1, the V gene TRBV5-1, with a weak D call TRBD1 (5 bases). V gave up 4 bases and J gave up 4 bases, with 14 bases separating them. CDR3 length: 14 residues. Germline-derived CDR1 and CDR2 are SGHRS and YFSETQ. The CDR3 DNA follows: TGCGCCAGCAGCCAGGGCGAGGAGGGCACTGAAGCTTTCTTT. Residues: CASSQGEEGTEAFF.

J is TRBJ2-1 and V is TRBV27; D is unclear. The CDR3 is 14 residues long. Germline loops: CDR1 MNHEY, CDR2 SMNVEV (reference sequence). The germline V and J ends were trimmed by 3 bases and 5 bases, with 11 bases remaining between them. CDR3: CASSFGNRNNEQFF. CDR3 DNA sequence: TGTGCCAGCAGTTTTGGAAACCGAAACAATGAGCAGTTCTTC.

As for this clone: This specimen includes other DNA sequences encoding the same CDR3. The chain has TRBV7-8 and TRBJ2-5; 7 bases line up with TRBD1. The germline V gene encodes CDR1 SGHVS and CDR2 FQNEAQ. This CDR3 contains 14 residues. V was pared by 3 bases and J by 2 bases, with 3 bases of the junction left unmatched. CDR3 residues: CASSLGTVQETQYF. CDR3 in DNA: TGTGCCAGCAGCTTGGGGACAGTGCAAGAGACCCAGTACTTC.

This rearrangement joins TRBV30 to TRBJ2-7; TRBD1 matches at 7 bases. Germline lookup yields CDR1 GTSNPN and CDR2 SVGIG (reference sequence). The V segment lost 0 bases and the J segment 0 bases; nucleotides outside the gene matches: 2. This CDR3 is built from 14 residues. Here the CDR3 reads CAWSVWDSSYEQYF. The CDR3 nucleotides are TGTGCCTGGAGTGTGTGGGACAGCTCCTACGAGCAGTACTTC. The variable domain in full, completed from reference TRBV30 and TRBJ2-7, reads SQTIHQWPATLVQPVGSPLSLECTVEGTSNPNLYWYRQAAGRGLQLLFYSVGIGQISSEVPQNLSASRPQDRQFILSSKKLLLSDSGFYLCAWSVWDSSYEQYFGPGTRLTVT.

The rearrangement uses TRBV27 and TRBJ2-1, with D tentatively TRBD1 or TRBD2 (5 bases each). The V and J ends lost 7 bases and 0 bases respectively, with 16 bases between them. CDR3 length equals 16 residues. CDR1 is MNHEY and CDR2 is SMNVEV in the germline V gene (reference sequence). CDR3 region: CASTPRGALSYNEQFF. CDR3 nucleotide sequence: TGTGCCAGCACCCCTAGGGGAGCCCTCTCCTACAATGAGCAGTTCTTC.

With regard to this clone: Other DNA variants within this sample encode the same CDR3. J is TRBJ2-1 and V is TRBV19; either TRBD1 or TRBD2 may fit D (5 bases each). The CDR3 sequence is 14 residues long. The V and J ends lost 4 bases and 5 bases respectively, with 12 bases between them. The germline gives CDR1 LNHDA, CDR2 SQIVND (reference sequence). The CDR3 region has the DNA TGTGCCAGTAGTACCGGGACGGAACACAATGAGCAGTTCTTC. Protein sequence: CASSTGTEHNEQFF.

V gene TRBV5-4 combines with J gene TRBJ1-1; maybe TRBD1 (6 bases). Germline V lookup: CDR1 SGHNT, CDR2 YYREEE (reference sequence). CDR3 length: 13 residues. V was pared by 3 bases and J by 3 bases, with 9 bases between. CDR3 sequence (DNA): TGTGCCAGCAGCTCAGGGGTCTACACTGAAGCTTTCTTT. It is translated as CASSSGVYTEAFF.

This clone occurred many times. The chain combines TRBV7-9 with TRBJ2-2, with 8 positions matching TRBD2. With 5 bases clipped from V and 3 bases from J, the junction kept 8 bases outside the gene matches. Germline assignment: CDR1 SEHNR and CDR2 FQNEAQ (reference sequence). The CDR3 loop spans 16 amino acids. CDR3 amino acids: CASSHWGLGYTGELFF. Written as DNA, the CDR3 is TGTGCCAGCAGCCACTGGGGACTAGGGTACACCGGGGAGCTGTTTTTT.

The chain has TRBV27 and TRBJ2-1; 10 bases are a match to TRBD2. Germline V CDR1 and CDR2: MNHEY, SMNVEV (reference sequence). The CDR3 consists of 14 residues. Losses at the gene ends were 6 bases for V and 8 bases for J; bases not matched to a gene: 7. The CDR3 sequence is CASRFALAGDEQFF. The CDR3 DNA sequence: TGTGCCAGCAGGTTCGCCCTAGCGGGAGATGAGCAGTTCTTC.

The genes are TRBV6-1 and TRBJ1-1; 8 bases align to TRBD1. The CDR3 is made up of 15 amino acids. The V gene's germline CDR1 is MNHNS and CDR2 SASEGT. The J segment lost 4 bases and the V segment lost 2 bases, leaving 6 bases of the junction unmatched. The CDR3 bases are TGTGCCAGCAGTGAATTCGGCAGGGGGCTCACTGAAGCTTTCTTT. This codes for CASSEFGRGLTEAFF.

The chain has TRBV13 and TRBJ2-1; 10 bases match TRBD2. Germline CDR1 PRHDT, CDR2 FYEKMQ (reference sequence). The CDR3 has 16 amino acids. With V trimmed by 3 bases and J by 6 bases, 8 bases remained unmatched. The CDR3 DNA reads as TGTGCCAGCAGCTTCTTAACGAGCGGGAGGGCCAATGAGCAGTTCTTC. Protein sequence: CASSFLTSGRANEQFF. Based on the CDR3 plus reference TRBV13 and TRBJ2-1, the full variable domain is AAGVIQSPRHLIKEKRETATLKCYPIPRHDTVYWYQQGPGQDPQFLISFYEKMQSDKGSIPDRFSAQQFSDYHSELNMSSLELGDSALYFCASSFLTSGRANEQFFGPGTRLTVL.

V is TRBV7-2 and J is TRBJ2-3, with 12 positions matching TRBD2. Unmatched junction bases numbered 4, after V lost 5 bases and J lost 4 bases. This CDR3 contains 15 residues. CDR1 and CDR2 (germline): SGHTA, FQGNSA. The CDR3: CASSILAGGSDTQYF. Written as DNA, the CDR3 is TGTGCCAGCAGCATACTAGCGGGAGGTTCAGATACGCAGTATTTT.

V gene TRBV6-6 combines with J gene TRBJ2-1, with 9 bases matching TRBD2. The V segment lost 0 bases and the J segment 10 bases; nucleotides outside the gene matches: 7. Per germline, CDR1 MNHNY and CDR2 SVGAGI (reference sequence). The CDR3 consists of 15 residues. DNA for the CDR3: TGTGCCAGCAGTTACTCCCGCGGGAGGGCCTGGGAGCAGTTCTTC. Its translation: CASSYSRGRAWEQFF.

This clone was counted only a few times. The rearrangement uses TRBV7-3 and TRBJ2-5; 8 bases are a match to TRBD2. This CDR3 region has 13 residues. Germline CDR1 SGHTA, CDR2 FQGTGA. V shed 5 bases, J shed 5 bases, and the junction held 4 bases outside the gene matches. The CDR3: CASSPQRGETQYF. The CDR3 nucleotides are TGTGCCAGCAGCCCTCAGCGGGGGGAGACCCAGTACTTC.

The chain joins TRBV5-6 to TRBJ2-7; no firm D call. From germline, CDR1 is SGHDT and CDR2 YYEEEE. Deletions cut 1 base from V and 1 base from J, with 12 bases between. The CDR3 runs 15 residues. The CDR3 DNA sequence: TGTGCCAGCAGCTTGTGGGGTAGTTTGTCCTACGAGCAGTACTTC. This gives the protein CASSLWGSLSYEQYF.

The J gene is TRBJ2-3, the V gene TRBV11-1; tentative D call: TRBD1 (6 bases). V lost 1 base and J 5 bases, leaving 7 bases between the germline ends. The germline V gene encodes CDR1 SGHAT and CDR2 FQDESV (reference sequence). The CDR3 runs to 13 residues. The CDR3 nucleotides are TGTGCCAGCAGCTTAGACAGGGAAGATACGCAGTATTTT. This translates into CASSLDREDTQYF.

As regards this clone: The sample holds other DNA sequences that translate to the same CDR3. This chain links TRBV5-1 with TRBJ2-2, with 10 nucleotides matching TRBD1. From germline, CDR1 is SGHRS and CDR2 YFSETQ. With 0 bases clipped from V and 5 bases from J, the junction kept 4 bases outside the gene matches. This CDR3 contains 16 residues. For the CDR3, the DNA is TGCGCCAGCAGCTTGGCCGGGACAGGGGTGACCGGGGAGCTGTTTTTT. As protein: CASSLAGTGVTGELFF. Full variable domain (missing parts from reference TRBV5-1 and TRBJ2-2): KAGVTQTPRYLIKTRGQQVTLSCSPISGHRSVSWYQQTPGQGLQFLFEYFSETQRNKGNFPGRFSGRQFSNSRSEMNVSTLELGDSALYLCASSLAGTGVTGELFFGEGSRLTVL.

V gene TRBV9 combines with J gene TRBJ2-1; D call uncertain. V shed 0 bases and J shed 9 bases, with 10 bases lying between them. The CDR3 sequence is 13 residues long. Looked up from germline, CDR1 is SGDLS and CDR2 is YYNGEE. This CDR3 reads CASSVAGSIEQFF. For the CDR3, the DNA is TGTGCCAGCAGCGTAGCTGGGTCTATTGAGCAGTTCTTC. Full variable domain (missing parts from reference TRBV9 and TRBJ2-1): DSGVTQTPKHLITATGQRVTLRCSPRSGDLSVYWYQQSLDQGLQFLIQYYNGEERAKGNILERFSAQQFPDLHSELNLSSLELGDSALYFCASSVAGSIEQFFGPGTRLTVL.

This chain links TRBV30 with TRBJ2-5; no clear D gene. With the DNA end fitting TRBJ2-7 better, the J assignment may be wrong. Looked up from germline, CDR1 is GTSNPN and CDR2 is SVGIG (reference sequence). The CDR3 is 11 amino acids. CDR3 in amino acids: CAWSRPGEQYF. In nucleotides, the CDR3 is TGTGCCTGGAGTCGGCCGGGCGAGCAGTACTTC.

This chain links TRBV28 with TRBJ1-4, with D perhaps TRBD1 (6 bases). Germline lookup yields CDR1 MDHEN and CDR2 SYDVKM. Between the trimmed V and J ends, which lost 2 bases and 10 bases, there was a span of 14 bases. The CDR3 runs to 14 residues. For the CDR3, the DNA is TGTGCCAGCAGTTTAAAACAGGGAATAGGAAAACTGTTTTTT. Amino acids: CASSLKQGIGKLFF. Combining the CDR3 with reference TRBV28 and TRBJ1-4 gives the whole variable domain DVKVTQSSRYLVKRTGEKVFLECVQDMDHENMFWYRQDPGLGLRLIYFSYDVKMKEKGDIPEGYSVSREKKERFSLILESASTNQTSMYLCASSLKQGIGKLFFGSGTQLSVL.

V usage is TRBV7-6 and J usage is TRBJ2-3; unclear D gene. The V gene's germline CDR1 is SGHVS and CDR2 FNYEAQ. This CDR3 has 13 residues. Between the trimmed V and J ends, which lost 5 bases and 10 bases, there was a span of 16 bases. CDR3 DNA sequence: TGTGCCAGCAGCGGACCTAGTGTACGAGCGCAGTATTTT. Residues: CASSGPSVRAQYF.

J is TRBJ1-3 and V is TRBV30; possibly TRBD1 for D (6 bases). The CDR3 is 16 amino acids. CDR1 is GTSNPN, CDR2 SVGIG, per germline (reference sequence). V lost 7 bases, J lost 0 bases, and 19 bases lay in between. The CDR3 protein is CASPKGDISSGNTIYF. In nucleotides, the CDR3 is TGTGCCTCCCCGAAGGGGGACATCAGCTCTGGAAACACCATATATTTT.

The CDR3 region has the DNA TGTGCCAGCAGCCGGGGGACTAGCACAGATACGCAGTATTTT. Translating it yields CASSRGTSTDTQYF. V is TRBV2 and J is TRBJ2-3; D is perhaps TRBD2 (6 bases). This CDR3 has 14 residues. Germline CDR1 SNHLY, CDR2 FYNNEI. V was clipped by 6 bases and J by 0 bases, with 10 bases between them.

The CDR3 loop reads CAANRQGTGELFF. CDR3 nucleotides: TGTGCCGCTAATCGACAGGGGACCGGGGAGCTGTTTTTT. The rearrangement joins TRBV6-6 to TRBJ2-2, with TRBD1 identical over 8 bases. The CDR3 runs to 13 residues. The trim removed 11 bases at V and 5 bases at J, leaving 7 bases unmatched. The germline V gene has CDR1 MNHNY and CDR2 SVGAGI (reference sequence).

This clone was counted only a few times. CDR3 bases: TGCGCCAGCAGCCAAGATCGATTGGCCTATGAGCAGTTCTTC. Translating gives CASSQDRLAYEQFF. This rearrangement joins TRBV4-1 to TRBJ2-1; D is unresolved. CDR1 is MGHRA, CDR2 YSYEKL, per germline. V was shortened by 0 bases and J by 8 bases, with 11 bases between the two germline ends. CDR3 length: 14 residues.

This clone was counted a few times. This sequence joins TRBV18 and TRBJ1-5; 7 bases map to TRBD1. V trimming: 0 bases; J trimming: 5 bases; junction bases outside the gene matches: 7. CDR3 length equals 16 residues. The germline V gene encodes CDR1 KGHSH and CDR2 LQKENI. The CDR3 coding sequence is TGTGCCAGCTCACCACCGAATTCACAGGGGTATCAGCCCCAGCATTTT. Residues: CASSPPNSQGYQPQHF.